The 19 T cell receptor beta chains below were found in one sample sequenced in a study of shared clonotypes between healthy human individuals. The assay was immunoSEQ multiplex PCR, and TCRdb's table has in-frame clones only and misses some. Of about 1 million clones detected, around 76% appear once; the ten largest clones hold approximately 1.3%. The sample taken for sequencing was memory CD4+ T cells sorted from blood. Sample subset: CD45RA-negative fraction. The receptors stem from a man younger than 30 in good health.

Points on this clone: A much larger clone differs by one base, so this may be a read error. This chain uses TRBV9 with TRBJ1-3; D is unclear. The length of the CDR3 is 15 residues. The V end lost 0 bases, the J end lost 0 bases, and 7 bases lay between the germline ends. Per the germline V gene, CDR1 is SGDLS and CDR2 is YYNGEE. The CDR3 reads CASSVGLSSGNTIYF. The CDR3, as DNA: TGTGCCAGCAGCGTAGGCCTGAGCTCTGGAAACACCATATATTTT.

This clone occurred once. The J gene is TRBJ1-5, the V gene TRBV15; no reliable D call. V was trimmed by 3 bases and J by 7 bases, leaving 10 bases between them. Germline loops: CDR1 LNHNV, CDR2 YYDKDF (reference sequence). The CDR3 runs to 13 residues. The CDR3 sequence: CATSRGRIQPQHF. The CDR3 DNA reads TGTGCCACCAGCAGGGGGAGGATCCAGCCCCAGCATTTT.

The J gene is TRBJ2-1, the V gene TRBV29-1; 10 bases map to TRBD2. Trimming cost V 3 bases and J 4 bases; bases outside gene matches: 3. The germline V gene encodes CDR1 SQVTM and CDR2 ANQGSEA. The CDR3 is 14 amino acids. Here the CDR3 reads CSVESSGGYNEQFF. CDR3 bases: TGCAGCGTTGAGTCTAGCGGGGGTTACAATGAGCAGTTCTTC.

The chain links TRBV7-2 to TRBJ2-2; 11 bases match TRBD2. V dropped 3 bases and J dropped 4; count of bases not matched to a gene: 4. The CDR3 is made up of 16 amino acids. The germline CDR1 and CDR2 sequences are SGHTA and FQGNSA. The CDR3 protein is CASSFATSGTTGELFF. CDR3 nucleotide sequence: TGTGCCAGCAGCTTTGCGACTAGCGGGACCACCGGGGAGCTGTTTTTT.

The chain combines TRBV5-1 with TRBJ2-3; D is possibly TRBD2 (6 bases). The V gene's germline CDR1 is SGHRS and CDR2 YFSETQ. The CDR3 totals 15 residues. V lost 2 bases, J lost 1 base, and 11 bases lay in between. CDR3 in DNA: TGCGCCAGCAGCTTTCGAGGGACTGGCACAGATACGCAGTATTTT. Translated, it gives CASSFRGTGTDTQYF.

The chain has TRBV7-9 and TRBJ1-1, with unresolved D. The V gene's germline CDR1 is SEHNR and CDR2 FQNEAQ (reference sequence). The V end lost 8 bases, the J end lost 4 bases, and 8 bases lay between the germline ends. The CDR3 is 11 amino acids. CDR3 residues: CASGEGTEAFF. The CDR3, as DNA: TGTGCCAGCGGCGAGGGCACTGAAGCTTTCTTT.

This rearrangement joins TRBV7-2 to TRBJ2-3, with D hard to call. Germline CDR1 reads SGHTA; CDR2 reads FQGNSA. This CDR3 has 16 amino acids. Trimming stripped 2 bases from V and 1 base from J, with 13 bases between. This CDR3 reads CASSLLGLVGTDTQYF. The CDR3 DNA reads TGTGCCAGCAGCTTATTAGGTCTTGTGGGCACAGATACGCAGTATTTT.

Only a few counts were recorded for this clone. V gene TRBV6-1 combines with J gene TRBJ2-2; 9 nucleotides match TRBD1. After removal of 6 bases from V and 3 bases from J, the junction contained 5 bases not matched to a gene. This CDR3 comprises 15 residues. The germline gives CDR1 MNHNS, CDR2 SASEGT. The CDR3 reads CASRPGTGHTGELFF. For the CDR3, the DNA is TGTGCCAGCAGACCCGGGACAGGGCACACCGGGGAGCTGTTTTTT.

This chain joins TRBV10-3 and TRBJ2-5; D call uncertain. The J call is in doubt because the DNA end fits TRBJ2-7 better. Germline-derived CDR1 and CDR2 are ENHRY and SYGVKD. This CDR3 region has 12 residues. The CDR3 coding sequence is TGTGCCATCAGTGTGAGTACAAACGAGCAGTACTTC. This encodes CAISVSTNEQYF.

This clone has a handful of counts. The chain joins TRBV28 to TRBJ2-3; TRBD2 matches 11 bases. V was clipped by 8 bases and J by 2 bases; unmatched bases: 6. The CDR3 consists of 15 residues. The germline V gene encodes CDR1 MDHEN and CDR2 SYDVKM. CDR3 nucleotides: TGTGCCAGCGCTAGCGGGGGGCGCTCCACAGATACGCAGTATTTT. Translated: CASASGGRSTDTQYF.

V gene TRBV19 combines with J gene TRBJ1-1; D unclear. The CDR3 is 15 residues long. V lost 5 bases, J lost 9 bases, and 22 bases lay in between. Germline lookup yields CDR1 LNHDA and CDR2 SQIVND (reference sequence). CDR3 amino acids: CASSPNLGSRLKAFF. DNA for the CDR3: TGTGCCAGTAGTCCAAACCTCGGGAGCAGACTCAAAGCTTTCTTT.

The J gene is TRBJ1-1, the V gene TRBV30; 7 bases map to TRBD1. The CDR3 loop spans 14 amino acids. CDR1 GTSNPN and CDR2 SVGIG come from the germline V gene (reference sequence). Trimming cost V 1 base and J 10 bases; bases outside gene matches: 12. CDR3 region: CAWSADRERFGAFF. CDR3 in DNA: TGTGCCTGGAGTGCCGACAGGGAGAGATTTGGAGCTTTCTTT.

The chain is built from TRBV19 and TRBJ2-7, with TRBD2 matching 11 bases. The CDR3 runs to 15 residues. Germline CDR1 and CDR2: LNHDA and SQIVND (reference sequence). Germline trimming cut 6 bases from V and 8 bases from J; bases unmatched to any gene: 12. The CDR3 DNA sequence: TGTGCCAGTAGCCTTGGGACTAGCGGAACTACGAAGCAGTACTTC. Protein: CASSLGTSGTTKQYF.

The chain couples TRBV5-4 to TRBJ1-2; TRBD1 matches at 11 bases. V shed 0 bases, J shed 7 bases, and the junction held 8 bases outside the gene matches. CDR3 size: 16 residues. Germline V gene data show CDR1 as SGHNT and CDR2 as YYREEE (reference sequence). CDR3 protein: CASSLARDRGLGGYTF. CDR3 nucleotide sequence: TGTGCCAGCAGCTTGGCGCGGGACAGGGGGTTGGGTGGCTACACCTTC.

The J gene is TRBJ2-7, the V gene TRBV7-2, with D maybe TRBD2 (6 bases). Germline loops: CDR1 SGHTA, CDR2 FQGNSA. The V end lost 3 bases, the J end lost 3 bases, and 12 bases lay between the germline ends. The CDR3 extends over 14 amino acids. CDR3 in amino acids: CASSFAGGRYEQYF. CDR3 nucleotides: TGTGCCAGCAGCTTCGCCGGGGGACGCTACGAGCAGTACTTC.

This chain links TRBV14 with TRBJ2-1; either TRBD1 or TRBD2 may fit D (5 bases each). Germline assignment: CDR1 SGHDN and CDR2 FVKESK. The CDR3 loop spans 14 amino acids. V lost 8 bases and J 5 bases, leaving 16 bases between the germline ends. CDR3 loop: CASARDSGNNEQFF. In nucleotides, the CDR3 is TGTGCCAGCGCCAGGGATTCGGGGAACAATGAGCAGTTCTTC. The full variable domain, rest sourced from reference TRBV14 and TRBJ2-1, is EAGVTQFPSHSVIEKGQTVTLRCDPISGHDNLYWYRRVMGKEIKFLLHFVKESKQDESGMPNNRFLAERTGGTYSTLKVQPAELEDSGVYFCASARDSGNNEQFFGPGTRLTVL.

The chain carries TRBV9 and TRBJ2-6; D is perhaps TRBD1 (5 bases). The CDR3 covers 18 residues. CDR1 is SGDLS and CDR2 is YYNGEE in the germline V gene. V lost 7 bases and J 4 bases, leaving 24 bases between the germline ends. Written as DNA, the CDR3 is TGTGCCAGCGCCAACCAGGGTGGACGCGAGGCGGGGGCCAACGTCCTGACTTTC. This translates into CASANQGGREAGANVLTF.

The chain carries TRBV7-8 and TRBJ1-4; no definite D call. The V gene's germline CDR1 is SGHVS and CDR2 FQNEAQ. Trimming left V 4 bases short and J 4 bases short, with 10 bases between. The CDR3 length is 14 residues. The CDR3 sequence is CASSSLSRNEKLFF. The CDR3 nucleotides read TGTGCCAGCAGCTCCTTGAGTCGTAATGAAAAACTGTTTTTT.

CDR3 in DNA: TGTGCCAGCAGCAATAATCAGTGGGCTTCACCCCTCCACTTT. Its protein is CASSNNQWASPLHF. The gene calls are TRBV7-9 and TRBJ1-6; D ambiguous. Germline V gene data show CDR1 as SEHNR and CDR2 as FQNEAQ (reference sequence). There are 14 residues in the CDR3. Trimming removed 5 bases at V and 9 bases at J, with 14 bases between.